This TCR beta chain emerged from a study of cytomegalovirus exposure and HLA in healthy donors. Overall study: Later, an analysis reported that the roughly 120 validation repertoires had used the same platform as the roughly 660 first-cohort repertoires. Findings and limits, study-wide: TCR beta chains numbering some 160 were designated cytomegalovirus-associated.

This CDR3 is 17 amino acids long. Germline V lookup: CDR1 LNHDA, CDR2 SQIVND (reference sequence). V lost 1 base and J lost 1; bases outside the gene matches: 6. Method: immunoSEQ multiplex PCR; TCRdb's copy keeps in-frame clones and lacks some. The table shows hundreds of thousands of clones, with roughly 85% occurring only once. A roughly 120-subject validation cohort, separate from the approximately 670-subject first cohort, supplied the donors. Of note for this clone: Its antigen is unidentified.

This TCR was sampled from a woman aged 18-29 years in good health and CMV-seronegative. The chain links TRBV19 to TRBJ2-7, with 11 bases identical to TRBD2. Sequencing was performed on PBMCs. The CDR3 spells CASSIATSGRGSYEQYF. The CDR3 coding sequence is TGTGCCAGTAGTATAGCTACTAGCGGGAGAGGTTCCTACGAGCAGTACTTC.